The 10 T cell receptor beta chains below all came from one sample that was sequenced in a study of neoadjuvant nivolumab and ipilimumab in lung cancer. Repertoires were generated with immunoSEQ multiplex PCR, while TCRdb's copy carries only in-frame clones and drops some. The sample has about 1,400 clones; about 82% are singletons. The input for sequencing was adjacent normal lung tissue, taken after neoadjuvant nivolumab, alone or with ipilimumab, at or shortly before surgery. These receptors all stem from an adult with non-small cell lung cancer.

The rearrangement uses TRBV25-1 and TRBJ2-7; TRBD1 matches at 7 bases. The trim removed 4 bases at V and 1 base at J, leaving 7 bases unmatched. The CDR3 is 15 amino acids. Germline V gene lookup returns CDR1 MGHDK and CDR2 SYGVNS. In nucleotides, the CDR3 is TGTGCCAGCAGTGCCGGGACAGTTACTTCCTACGAGCAGTACTTC. Amino acid sequence: CASSAGTVTSYEQYF.

The V call is TRBV7-8, the J call TRBJ2-3; D might be TRBD1 or TRBD2, each matching 6 bases. Germline assignment: CDR1 SGHVS and CDR2 FQNEAQ. Trimming left V 1 base short and J 1 base short, with 12 bases between. This CDR3 is 16 amino acids long. The CDR3 nucleotides are TGTGCCAGCAGCTTAGTAGGGGGGCTGGGCACAGATACGCAGTATTTT. Its translation is CASSLVGGLGTDTQYF.

This chain links TRBV9 with TRBJ2-5; the D gene is possibly TRBD2 (6 bases). Germline CDR1 SGDLS, CDR2 YYNGEE. The V end was cut by 3 bases, the J end by 0 bases, with 18 bases between. This CDR3 comprises 17 residues. The CDR3 here is CASSAPRASVYQETQYF. CDR3 bases: TGTGCCAGCAGCGCCCCCCGGGCTAGCGTGTACCAAGAGACCCAGTACTTC.

The J gene is TRBJ1-1, the V gene TRBV5-6; no reliable D call. The germline V gene has CDR1 SGHDT and CDR2 YYEEEE. V lost 0 bases and J 8 bases, leaving 8 bases between the germline ends. The CDR3 is made up of 12 amino acids. This chain's CDR3 is CASSLALREAFF. The CDR3 region has the DNA TGTGCCAGCAGCTTGGCCCTCAGGGAAGCTTTCTTT. The whole variable domain, remainder taken from reference TRBV5-6 and TRBJ1-1, is DAGVTQSPTHLIKTRGQQVTLRCSPKSGHDTVSWYQQALGQGPQFIFQYYEEEERQRGNFPDRFSGHQFPNYSSELNVNALLLGDSALYLCASSLALREAFFGQGTRLTVV.

This clone turned up a few times. This chain uses TRBV14 with TRBJ1-1, with unresolved D. V shed 3 bases and J shed 7 bases, with 9 bases lying between them. Germline lookup yields CDR1 SGHDN and CDR2 FVKESK. The CDR3 extends over 12 amino acids. CDR3 sequence (DNA): TGTGCCAGCAGCCAGTTTCTTTTTGAAGCTTTCTTT. It specifies CASSQFLFEAFF.

CDR3 DNA: TGTGCCAGCAGCCCGGACAGTTATAATTCACCCCTCCACTTT. Protein sequence: CASSPDSYNSPLHF. The chain couples TRBV9 to TRBJ1-6; maybe TRBD1 (6 bases). CDR1 and CDR2 (germline): SGDLS, YYNGEE. V gave up 4 bases and J gave up 4 bases, with 9 bases separating them. The CDR3 extends over 14 amino acids.

This chain uses TRBV20-1 with TRBJ2-7; D unresolved. Deletions cut 6 bases from V and 4 bases from J, with 10 bases between. CDR1 DFQATT and CDR2 SNEGSKA come from the germline V gene (reference sequence). This CDR3 has 11 residues. The CDR3 protein is CSAPNTYEQYF. The CDR3, as DNA: TGCAGTGCCCCGAACACTTACGAGCAGTACTTC.

The rearrangement links TRBV7-2 to TRBJ2-7, with 7 bases identical to TRBD1. The germline gives CDR1 SGHTA, CDR2 FQGNSA. This CDR3 is built from 14 residues. Trimming cost V 5 bases and J 6 bases; bases outside gene matches: 10. The CDR3 spells CASSPGQVRSEQYF. In DNA, the CDR3 is TGTGCCAGCAGCCCCGGACAGGTAAGGTCCGAGCAGTACTTC.

The chain couples TRBV14 to TRBJ2-1; 10 nucleotides agree with TRBD2. This CDR3 region has 16 residues. V was clipped by 4 bases and J by 7 bases; unmatched bases: 10. In germline, CDR1 is SGHDN, CDR2 FVKESK. CDR3 in amino acids: CASSPLTAGGRNEQFF. CDR3 nucleotides: TGTGCCAGCAGCCCTCTGACAGCGGGGGGGAGAAATGAGCAGTTCTTC.

This clone showed up just a few times. The V gene is TRBV19, the J gene TRBJ2-2, with D possibly TRBD2 on 6 matching bases. In germline, CDR1 is LNHDA, CDR2 SQIVND (reference sequence). V was clipped by 2 bases and J by 3 bases, with 10 bases between them. The CDR3 has 15 amino acids. CDR3 in DNA: TGTGCCAGTAGTATACCGGGACTCCACACCGGGGAGCTGTTTTTT. It translates to CASSIPGLHTGELFF.